This T cell receptor beta chain was obtained from a study of OX40 agonist ivuxolimab in advanced cancers. Deletions cut 9 bases from V and 1 base from J, with 10 bases between. This CDR3 is 12 amino acids long. Germline lookup yields CDR1 SGHRS and CDR2 YFSETQ. Here immunoSEQ multiplex PCR was the method, and the copy in TCRdb shows in-frame clones only, minus some. The data contain 85,000 to 130,000 clones, 90% of them singletons. The J gene is TRBJ1-1, the V gene TRBV5-1; D uncertain. The sequenced sample was CD4+ or CD8+ T cells sorted from blood, obtained in a trial of the OX40 agonist ivuxolimab. This clonotype was obtained from an adult with an advanced solid tumor such as melanoma, head and neck, liver or kidney cancer. CDR3 sequence (DNA): TGCGCCACCGGCGGAGCGAACACTGAAGCTTTCTTT. This encodes CATGGANTEAFF.